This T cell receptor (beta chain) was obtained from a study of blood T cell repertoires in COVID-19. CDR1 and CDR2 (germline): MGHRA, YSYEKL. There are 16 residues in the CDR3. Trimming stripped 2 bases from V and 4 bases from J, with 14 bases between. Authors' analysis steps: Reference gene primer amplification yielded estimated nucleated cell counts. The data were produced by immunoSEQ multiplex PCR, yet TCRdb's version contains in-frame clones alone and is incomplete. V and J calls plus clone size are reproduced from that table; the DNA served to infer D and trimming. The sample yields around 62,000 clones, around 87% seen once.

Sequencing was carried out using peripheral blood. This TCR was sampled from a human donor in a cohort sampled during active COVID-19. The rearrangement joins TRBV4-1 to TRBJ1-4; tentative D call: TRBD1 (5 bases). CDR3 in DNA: TGCGCCAGCAGCCAATTAATTGCGGGGGATAATGAAAAACTGTTTTTT. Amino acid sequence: CASSQLIAGDNEKLFF.